This T cell receptor (beta chain) was sequenced in a study of shared T cell receptors in the human thymus. In its sample, this clone was seen a few times. The CDR3 spans 14 residues. The germline gives CDR1 LNHDA, CDR2 SQIVND (reference sequence). The V end lost 7 bases, the J end lost 0 bases, and 9 bases lay between the germline ends. Generated by immunoSEQ multiplex PCR, the TCRdb table keeps only in-frame clones and is missing some. This table has 500,000 to 850,000 clones, around 87% appearing once. These data are also associated with another study on human thymus T cells. That work states: Congenital heart defects were the reason for the corrective surgery that the donors, healthy Finnish infants, were having. Resections from corrective heart surgery supplied the thymus tissue. V and J gene usage appeared biased in thymic and blood repertoires. Related research has reported that thymic repertoires overlap highly among unrelated individuals.

This clonotype originated in a boy younger than two with a congenital heart defect. Sample: thymocytes. The rearrangement joins TRBV19 to TRBJ1-4; D is unclear. CDR3 amino acids: CASTEQSTNEKLFF. CDR3 DNA: TGTGCCAGTACCGAACAGTCAACTAATGAAAAACTGTTTTTT.